The present entry profiles one T cell receptor (beta chain) with its context. This entry is derived from a study of OX40 agonist ivuxolimab in advanced cancers. Germline assignment: CDR1 SQVTM and CDR2 ANQGSEA. V dropped 8 bases and J dropped 4 bases, with 14 bases sitting between them. The CDR3 extends over 12 amino acids. Patients with a history of autoimmune disease or on systemic immunosuppression were excluded. Method: immunoSEQ multiplex PCR; TCRdb's copy keeps in-frame clones and lacks some. The sample includes around 60,000 clones, 70% to 90% seen only once; the top ten take less than 3.5%. The TCR originated in an adult with an advanced solid tumor such as melanoma, head and neck, liver or kidney cancer. Material: CD4+ or CD8+ T cells sorted from blood, obtained in a trial of the OX40 agonist ivuxolimab. The rearrangement joins TRBV29-1 to TRBJ2-5, with TRBD2 as a possible D gene (5 bases). The CDR3: CSSLLGGETQYF. DNA of the CDR3: TGCAGCTCTCTCCTCGGAGGAGAGACCCAGTACTTC.